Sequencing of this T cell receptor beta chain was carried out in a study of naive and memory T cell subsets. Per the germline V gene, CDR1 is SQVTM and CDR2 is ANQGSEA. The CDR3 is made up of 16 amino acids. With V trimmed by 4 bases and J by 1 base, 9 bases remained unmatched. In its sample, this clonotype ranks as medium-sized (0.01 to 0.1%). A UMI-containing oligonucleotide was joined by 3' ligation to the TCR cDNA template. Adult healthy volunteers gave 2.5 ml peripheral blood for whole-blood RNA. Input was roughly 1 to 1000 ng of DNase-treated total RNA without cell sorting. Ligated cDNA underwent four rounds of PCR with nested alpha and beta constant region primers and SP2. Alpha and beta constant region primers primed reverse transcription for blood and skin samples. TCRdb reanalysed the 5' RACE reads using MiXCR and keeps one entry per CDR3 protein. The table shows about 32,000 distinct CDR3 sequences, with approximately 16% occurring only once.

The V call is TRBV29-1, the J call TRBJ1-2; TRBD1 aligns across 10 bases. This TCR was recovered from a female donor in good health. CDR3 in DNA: TGCAGCGTTGGGGGGGACAGGGGAATCAGTAACTATGGCTACACCTTC. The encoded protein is CSVGGDRGISNYGYTF.